This T cell receptor beta chain was recorded in a study of T cell changes during pregnancy in multiple sclerosis. The table came from immunoSEQ multiplex PCR; TCRdb's copy has only in-frame clones and leaves some out. The data contain 100,000 or so clones, approximately 90% of them seen just once; the ten biggest clones take up under 0.85%. J was trimmed by 3 bases and V by 4 bases; bases with no gene match: 7. Germline V CDR1 and CDR2: SNHLY, FYNNEI. This CDR3 is built from 15 residues. The chain uses TRBV2 and TRBJ1-1; 8 bases agree with TRBD1. The receptor comes from a female donor in good health, enrolled as a control in a pregnancy study. This specimen consisted of peripheral blood, obtained in the second trimester of pregnancy. CDR3 loop: CASSASDRGDTEAFF. CDR3 nucleotide sequence: TGTGCCAGCAGTGCTAGCGACAGGGGCGACACTGAAGCTTTCTTT.